The 11 T cell receptor beta chains given below trace back to one sample, sequenced in a study of blood T cell repertoires in COVID-19. Here immunoSEQ multiplex PCR was the method, and the copy in TCRdb shows in-frame clones only, minus some. The sample holds about 230,000 clones; approximately 81% are singletons and the top ten take about a sixth. The sequenced sample was peripheral blood. The receptors were gathered from a woman older than 75 with active or convalescent COVID-19.

This rearrangement joins TRBV2 to TRBJ2-7, with D possibly being TRBD2 (6 bases). V was clipped by 4 bases and J by 3 bases, with 10 bases between them. CDR1 SNHLY and CDR2 FYNNEI come from the germline V gene. The CDR3 spans 13 residues. The CDR3 loop is CASSVGTYYEQYF. The DNA of the CDR3 is TGTGCCAGCAGTGTAGGGACTTACTACGAGCAGTACTTC.

V usage is TRBV13 and J usage is TRBJ2-7; D perhaps matches TRBD2 (5 bases). The V gene lost 5 bases and the J gene lost 3 bases, with 11 bases spanning the gap. Germline-derived CDR1 and CDR2 are PRHDT and FYEKMQ (reference sequence). This CDR3 region has 13 residues. CDR3 region: CASSQRNSYEQYF. The CDR3, as DNA: TGTGCCAGCAGCCAGCGGAACAGCTACGAGCAGTACTTC. The variable domain in full, completed from reference TRBV13 and TRBJ2-7, reads AAGVIQSPRHLIKEKRETATLKCYPIPRHDTVYWYQQGPGQDPQFLISFYEKMQSDKGSIPDRFSAQQFSDYHSELNMSSLELGDSALYFCASSQRNSYEQYFGPGTRLTVT.

The chain links TRBV7-9 to TRBJ2-1; D call uncertain. Germline V gene lookup returns CDR1 SEHNR and CDR2 FQNEAQ (reference sequence). Trimming pared 5 bases from V and 12 bases from J, leaving 14 bases between. This CDR3 spans 12 amino acids. The CDR3 DNA reads as TGTGCCAGCAGCCATGACTCTCCCTCGCAGTTCTTC. Protein product: CASSHDSPSQFF. The full variable domain, rest sourced from reference TRBV7-9 and TRBJ2-1, is DTGVSQNPRHKITKRGQNVTFRCDPISEHNRLYWYRQTLGQGPEFLTYFQNEAQLEKSRLLSDRFSAERPKGSFSTLEIQRTEQGDSAMYLCASSHDSPSQFFGPGTRLTVL.

This clone was picked up one time. V is TRBV27 and J is TRBJ2-3; D is perhaps TRBD2 (6 bases). CDR3 length equals 15 residues. The ends were cut back, 3 bases at V and 5 bases at J, with 15 bases in the middle. Germline V gives CDR1 MNHEY, CDR2 SMNVEV (reference sequence). The CDR3 sequence is CASSFLDRRVDTQYF. Written as DNA, the CDR3 is TGTGCCAGCAGTTTCTTGGACCGGAGGGTAGATACGCAGTATTTT.

The J gene is TRBJ2-3, the V gene TRBV28, with TRBD1 matching 7 bases. The trim removed 6 bases at V and 10 bases at J, leaving 7 bases unmatched. Looked up from germline, CDR1 is MDHEN and CDR2 is SYDVKM. The CDR3 sequence is 12 residues long. CDR3: CASSPRTGSQYF. CDR3 nucleotide sequence: TGTGCCAGCAGCCCTAGGACAGGTTCGCAGTATTTT.

The chain has TRBV19 and TRBJ2-4; 7 positions match TRBD2. The V and J ends lost 11 bases and 1 base, in that order; junction bases with no gene match: 8. CDR3 length equals 14 residues. CDR1 and CDR2 (germline): LNHDA, SQIVND (reference sequence). The CDR3 reads CAGMREGAKNIQYF. In nucleotides, the CDR3 is TGTGCCGGAATGAGGGAGGGGGCCAAAAACATTCAGTACTTC.

The chain combines TRBV7-2 with TRBJ2-4; tentatively, D is TRBD1 (5 bases). CDR1 is SGHTA and CDR2 is FQGNSA in the germline V gene. The V end lost 3 bases, the J end lost 5 bases, and 8 bases lay between the germline ends. This CDR3 has 13 amino acids. CDR3 bases: TGTGCCAGCAGCTTTACAGGCGAAAACATTCAGTACTTC. As protein: CASSFTGENIQYF.

The table lists this clone with a count of one. The CDR3 here is CASPLGGSSSYEQYF. The CDR3 DNA is TGTGCCAGCCCCTTGGGCGGGAGTTCCTCCTACGAGCAGTACTTC. This chain links TRBV6-5 with TRBJ2-7; 7 bases fit TRBD2. J gave up 0 bases and V 8 bases, and 10 bases lay outside the gene matches. Germline V lookup: CDR1 MNHEY, CDR2 SVGAGI. This CDR3 region has 15 residues.

This clone is a singleton in its sample. The V call is TRBV5-1, the J call TRBJ2-1; 8 nucleotides align to TRBD1. With 0 bases clipped from V and 4 bases from J, the junction kept 6 bases outside the gene matches. Per germline, CDR1 SGHRS and CDR2 YFSETQ. The CDR3 totals 16 residues. The CDR3 reads CASSLATGGGYNEQFF. As DNA, the CDR3 is TGCGCCAGCAGCTTGGCAACAGGGGGAGGATACAATGAGCAGTTCTTC.

J is TRBJ2-2 and V is TRBV7-9, with D maybe TRBD1 (6 bases). V was trimmed by 5 bases and J by 1 base, leaving 14 bases between them. CDR3 size: 16 residues. Germline V lookup: CDR1 SEHNR, CDR2 FQNEAQ (reference sequence). CDR3 in amino acids: CASSKSTGRNTGELFF. As DNA, the CDR3 is TGTGCCAGCAGCAAATCCACAGGGAGGAACACCGGGGAGCTGTTTTTT.

The J gene is TRBJ1-2, the V gene TRBV7-2, with D perhaps matching TRBD1 (6 bases). This CDR3 spans 13 amino acids. Germline CDR1 is SGHTA and CDR2 is FQGNSA. V was clipped by 5 bases and J by 2 bases, with 9 bases between them. CDR3 in amino acids: CASSVGQNYGYTF. DNA for the CDR3: TGTGCCAGCAGCGTAGGACAGAACTATGGCTACACCTTC.